This T cell receptor (beta chain) was recovered during a study of cytomegalovirus exposure and HLA in healthy donors. The sample holds a few counts of this clone. The antigen is undetermined. A multiplex PCR was run with 60 Vbeta primers and 13 Jbeta primers. The assay was immunoSEQ multiplex PCR, and TCRdb's table has in-frame clones only and misses some. The sample lists some 190,000 clones; approximately 79% were seen once. Regarding the study as a whole: In an earlier analysis, about 90% or about 30%: the productive usage of most TCR beta V segments.

The sample was PBMCs. The receptor was derived from a woman under 30 in good health and CMV-seronegative.

The CDR3 DNA follows: TGTGCCAGTAGTTGGACAGGGGGTCTCTATGGCTACACCTTC. It codes for CASSWTGGLYGYTF. The rearrangement links TRBV19 to TRBJ1-2; TRBD1 matches at 10 bases. Germline V gene sequence: CDR1 LNHDA, CDR2 SQIVND (reference sequence). CDR3 length equals 14 residues. V lost 5 bases to trimming and J lost 4 bases; unmatched junction nucleotides: 4.